One sample yielded the 27 T cell receptor beta chains listed below, sequenced in a study of post-analysis software for immune sequencing data. No antigen has been assigned to these receptors. Tagging with unique molecular identifiers was a feature of the TCR beta cDNA libraries. TCRdb itself ran the PCR reads through MiXCR, one entry per CDR3 protein. This sample carries roughly 670,000 distinct CDR3 sequences, approximately 60% of them seen once, and the ten largest clones take about 10%. Study-level points and caveats: A few TRBV segments occurring more often in patients than controls included TRBV5-6, TRBV5-1 and TRBV20-1.

The specimen sequenced was blood. These receptors came from a girl aged 2-10 years with multiple sclerosis.

The chain carries TRBV5-1 and TRBJ1-1, with D unclear. The germline CDR1 and CDR2 sequences are SGHRS and YFSETQ. The V end was cut by 3 bases, the J end by 0 bases, with 6 bases between. The CDR3 extends over 13 amino acids. The CDR3 reads CASSWEVNTEAFF. The CDR3 DNA follows: TGCGCCAGCAGCTGGGAAGTGAACACTGAAGCTTTCTTT.

The chain is built from TRBV6-2 or TRBV6-3 and TRBJ1-5; D uncertain. CDR3 length: 13 amino acids. The germline V and J ends were trimmed by 4 bases and 5 bases, with 9 bases remaining between them. Germline-derived CDR1 and CDR2 are MNHEY and SVGEGT. As DNA, the CDR3 is TGTGCCAGCAGTTCCCGGATTGATCAGCCCCAGCATTTT. Residues: CASSSRIDQPQHF.

The chain employs TRBV11-2 and TRBJ1-5; D not resolved. V gave up 0 bases and J gave up 7 bases, with 7 bases separating them. There are 13 residues in the CDR3. Per germline, CDR1 SGHAT and CDR2 FQNNGV. CDR3 residues: CASSLDLIQPQHF. The CDR3 bases are TGTGCCAGCAGCTTAGATCTGATCCAGCCCCAGCATTTT.

The gene calls are TRBV6-5 and TRBJ2-7, with 7 bases lining up with TRBD1. Germline V gives CDR1 MNHEY, CDR2 SVGAGI. The trim removed 8 bases at V and 0 bases at J, leaving 7 bases unmatched. The CDR3 has 14 residues. The CDR3: CASGRTGVSYEQYF. The CDR3 DNA reads TGTGCCAGCGGACGGACAGGCGTCTCCTACGAGCAGTACTTC.

J is TRBJ1-1 and V is TRBV29-1; D gene uncertain. From germline, CDR1 is SQVTM and CDR2 ANQGSEA. The germline V and J ends were trimmed by 2 bases and 3 bases, with 13 bases remaining between them. This CDR3 comprises 14 residues. The CDR3 DNA sequence: TGCAGCGTTGAATTGGACCGCCTTTACACTGAAGCTTTCTTT. It encodes CSVELDRLYTEAFF.

This clonotype turned up a few times. The CDR3 reads CSARGPGNEQFF. Written as DNA, the CDR3 is TGCAGTGCTAGAGGGCCTGGCAATGAGCAGTTCTTC. This chain uses TRBV20-1 with TRBJ2-1; no clear D. This CDR3 region has 12 residues. The V and J ends lost 1 base and 6 bases respectively, with 7 bases between them. Per the germline V gene, CDR1 is DFQATT and CDR2 is SNEGSKA (reference sequence).

The V call is TRBV6-5, the J call TRBJ2-5; 8 bases map to TRBD2. Looked up from germline, CDR1 is MNHEY and CDR2 is SVGAGI. The CDR3 covers 16 residues. Unmatched junction bases numbered 10, after V lost 3 bases and J lost 4 bases. CDR3 nucleotide sequence: TGTGCCAGCAGTTATAGGAAGGCGGGAGGAGGAGAGACCCAGTACTTC. Translation: CASSYRKAGGGETQYF.

The rearrangement links TRBV6-4 to TRBJ1-1; perhaps TRBD1 as D (6 bases). V lost 3 bases and J lost 10, with 18 bases in between. The CDR3 length is 14 residues. Germline CDR1 MRHNA, CDR2 SNTAGT. In DNA form, the CDR3 reads TGTGCCAGCAGTGAAAGCGGCGGGGGACAATCAGCTTTCTTT. Translating it yields CASSESGGGQSAFF.

The chain combines TRBV6-4 with TRBJ2-1; D perhaps matches TRBD2 (6 bases). This CDR3 spans 13 amino acids. V was shortened by 5 bases and J by 4 bases, with 9 bases between the two germline ends. The germline gives CDR1 MRHNA, CDR2 SNTAGT. CDR3 DNA sequence: TGTGCCAGCAGTATCAGCGGGTACAATGAGCAGTTCTTC. Encoded protein: CASSISGYNEQFF.

V and J are TRBV9 and TRBJ2-1; D is uncertain. This CDR3 is 12 amino acids long. In germline, CDR1 is SGDLS, CDR2 YYNGEE. Trimming took 4 bases from V and 9 from J, leaving 11 bases between them. This CDR3 is CASSPSSAEQFF. The CDR3 coding sequence is TGTGCCAGCAGCCCGAGTTCGGCTGAGCAGTTCTTC.

The chain employs TRBV5-5 and TRBJ2-7; D gene ambiguous. The end of the DNA is better explained by TRBJ2-5, so the J call may be wrong. Looked up from germline, CDR1 is SGHKS and CDR2 is YYEKEE (reference sequence). This CDR3 contains 13 residues. Here the CDR3 reads CASSLWAIKTQYF. In DNA, the CDR3 is TGTGCCAGCAGCTTGTGGGCAATAAAGACCCAGTACTTC.

The V call is TRBV5-1, the J call TRBJ1-2, with D maybe TRBD1 (5 bases). V gave up 5 bases and J gave up 5 bases, with 19 bases separating them. Germline V gene lookup returns CDR1 SGHRS and CDR2 YFSETQ. This CDR3 region has 15 residues. CDR3 residues: CASSQRTGTEYGYTF. In nucleotides, the CDR3 is TGCGCCAGCAGTCAACGAACCGGGACGGAGTATGGCTACACCTTC.

V gene TRBV6-5 combines with J gene TRBJ1-1, with a tentative D call TRBD1 (5 bases). The V gene lost 7 bases and the J gene lost 5 bases, with 14 bases spanning the gap. Germline CDR1 MNHEY, CDR2 SVGAGI. This CDR3 spans 13 amino acids. The CDR3 loop reads CASTIPGGTEAFF. The DNA for the CDR3 is TGTGCCAGCACTATACCGGGGGGAACTGAAGCTTTCTTT.

The chain joins TRBV20-1 to TRBJ1-1, with a weak D call TRBD1 (5 bases). CDR3 length equals 15 residues. Germline loops: CDR1 DFQATT, CDR2 SNEGSKA (reference sequence). V was shortened by 7 bases and J by 4 bases, with 22 bases between the two germline ends. The CDR3 nucleotides read TGCAGTGGTCGAAAGGGACGAGCGACGGGCACTGAAGCTTTCTTT. This gives the protein CSGRKGRATGTEAFF.

The rearrangement joins TRBV9 to TRBJ2-1, with 7 nucleotides matching TRBD2. CDR1 and CDR2 (germline): SGDLS, YYNGEE. The junction had 13 bases not matched to a gene; V was cut back by 6 bases and J by 7 bases. The CDR3 covers 15 residues. The CDR3 reads CASTARGEGQNEQFF. In nucleotides, the CDR3 is TGTGCCAGCACCGCGAGAGGGGAGGGCCAGAATGAGCAGTTCTTC.

This clonotype was seen more than once but under ten times. The CDR3 DNA sequence: TGTGCCACCAGCAGGCGAACCGGGACAGGGTTCTACAATGAGCAGTTCTTC. Encoded protein: CATSRRTGTGFYNEQFF. V is TRBV15 and J is TRBJ2-1; TRBD1 matches 9 bases. The germline V gene encodes CDR1 LNHNV and CDR2 YYDKDF (reference sequence). V lost 3 bases to trimming and J lost 3 bases; unmatched junction nucleotides: 9. The CDR3 spans 17 residues.

The chain couples TRBV2 to TRBJ2-1; D gene unclear. The CDR3 has 14 amino acids. Trimming removed 6 bases at V and 2 bases at J, with 11 bases between. Germline V CDR1 and CDR2: SNHLY, FYNNEI. CDR3 coding DNA: TGTGCCAGCAGGGGAAGTATTGCCTACAATGAGCAGTTCTTC. It yields the protein CASRGSIAYNEQFF. The entire variable domain, with the rest obtained from reference TRBV2 and TRBJ2-1, is as follows: EPEVTQTPSHQVTQMGQEVILRCVPISNHLYFYWYRQILGQKVEFLVSFYNNEISEKSEIFDDQFSVERPDGSNFTLKIRSTKLEDSAMYFCASRGSIAYNEQFFGPGTRLTVL.

The chain couples TRBV7-2 to TRBJ2-3; TRBD2 agrees at 15 bases. Per the germline V gene, CDR1 is SGHTA and CDR2 is FQGNSA. Unmatched junction bases numbered 6, after V lost 7 bases and J lost 4 bases. This CDR3 comprises 16 residues. CDR3 region: CASTWTSGGAPDTQYF. The CDR3 DNA is TGTGCCAGCACGTGGACTAGCGGGGGGGCGCCAGATACGCAGTATTTT.

The chain joins TRBV20-1 to TRBJ2-4, with 13 bases lining up with TRBD2. Matching the DNA end better, TRBJ2-7 makes the J call doubtful. The CDR3 is made up of 14 amino acids. Per the germline V gene, CDR1 is DFQATT and CDR2 is SNEGSKA (reference sequence). This chain's CDR3 is CSARRTSGRYEQYF. The DNA of the CDR3 is TGCAGTGCTCGCCGGACTAGCGGGAGATACGAGCAGTACTTC.

CDR3 sequence reads: CASSSYGQAGSYEQYF. As DNA, the CDR3 is TGTGCCAGCAGTTCATATGGACAGGCGGGATCCTACGAGCAGTACTTC. The chain uses TRBV28 and TRBJ2-7, with D possibly matching TRBD1 (7 bases). Germline V lookup: CDR1 MDHEN, CDR2 SYDVKM. The CDR3 sequence is 16 residues long. Between the trimmed V and J ends, which lost 4 bases and 1 base, there was a span of 17 bases.

Only one count was recorded for this clonotype. The chain joins TRBV25-1 to TRBJ1-4, with D possibly being TRBD1 (5 bases). V dropped 1 base and J dropped 6 bases, with 9 bases sitting between them. Germline-derived CDR1 and CDR2 are MGHDK and SYGVNS. The CDR3 extends over 14 amino acids. CDR3 residues: CASSEFGGDEKLFF. CDR3 DNA sequence: TGTGCCAGCAGTGAATTCGGGGGGGATGAAAAACTGTTTTTT.

The chain recombines TRBV14 with TRBJ2-7, with TRBD2 identical over 7 bases. In germline, CDR1 is SGHDN, CDR2 FVKESK. The CDR3 has 12 residues. The J segment lost 7 bases and the V segment lost 8 bases, leaving 8 bases of the junction unmatched. CDR3 region: CASSAGGGEQYF. The CDR3 region has the DNA TGTGCCAGCTCCGCCGGGGGAGGGGAGCAGTACTTC.

A few counts support this clonotype. The chain uses TRBV7-2 and TRBJ2-3; 10 bases fit TRBD2. The germline V gene has CDR1 SGHTA and CDR2 FQGNSA. V was clipped by 5 bases and J by 2 bases; unmatched bases: 7. The CDR3 is made up of 16 amino acids. The CDR3 region is CASSPRAGGTTDTQYF. CDR3 DNA: TGTGCCAGCAGCCCCCGAGCGGGGGGGACCACAGATACGCAGTATTTT.

This chain links TRBV9 with TRBJ1-6, with 7 bases lining up with TRBD1. The germline V gene encodes CDR1 SGDLS and CDR2 YYNGEE. V was clipped by 0 bases and J by 7 bases; unmatched bases: 7. This CDR3 is built from 16 residues. The CDR3 DNA follows: TGTGCCAGCAGCGTAGGGGCCGGGACAGTCAATTCACCCCTCCACTTT. Protein product: CASSVGAGTVNSPLHF.

The V call is TRBV12-5, the J call TRBJ2-5; tentatively, D is TRBD2 (7 bases). Germline CDR1 and CDR2: LGHNT and FRNRAP. The ends were cut back, 6 bases at V and 5 bases at J, with 16 bases in the middle. The CDR3 contains 14 residues. The CDR3 is CASGHQGRGETQYF. CDR3 sequence (DNA): TGTGCTAGTGGCCACCAGGGGCGGGGGGAGACCCAGTACTTC.

The chain has TRBV5-1 and TRBJ2-5; 9 bases line up with TRBD1. V shed 0 bases, J shed 5 bases, and the junction held 8 bases outside the gene matches. Per the germline V gene, CDR1 is SGHRS and CDR2 is YFSETQ. The CDR3 contains 16 residues. The CDR3 sequence: CASSLAPTGGLETQYF. CDR3 sequence (DNA): TGCGCCAGCAGCTTGGCCCCGACAGGGGGTCTGGAGACCCAGTACTTC.

This rearrangement joins TRBV7-9 to TRBJ2-1; 12 bases fit TRBD2. The CDR3 sequence is 15 residues long. Trimming removed 5 bases from V and 6 bases from J; junction bases left unmatched: 5. The germline V gene has CDR1 SEHNR and CDR2 FQNEAQ (reference sequence). The CDR3 loop reads CASSPLAGGVNEQFF. In DNA form, the CDR3 reads TGTGCCAGCAGCCCCCTAGCGGGAGGGGTCAATGAGCAGTTCTTC.